One and the same sample provided the 13 T cell receptor beta chains below, sequenced in a study of early T cells in non-severe SARS-CoV-2 infection. TCRdb redid the calling of the 5' RACE reads with MiXCR, one entry per CDR3 protein. This table holds 55,000 to 65,000 distinct CDR3 sequences, about 9.8% found once. Source material: whole blood. All receptors come from an adult who was a healthcare worker with PCR-confirmed SARS-CoV-2 infection or an uninfected control (not recorded which).

This clonotype was recorded at least ten times. V is TRBV11-1 and J is TRBJ2-3; a weak D match, TRBD2 (6 bases). Trimming pared 0 bases from V and 4 bases from J, leaving 14 bases between. This CDR3 spans 16 amino acids. Germline lookup yields CDR1 SGHAT and CDR2 FQDESV (reference sequence). This chain's CDR3 is CASSLAAGRWADTQYF. CDR3 nucleotides: TGTGCCAGCAGCTTAGCAGCCGGGAGATGGGCAGATACGCAGTATTTT.

This clonotype was detected many times. The chain employs TRBV5-1 and TRBJ2-5; weak D call: TRBD2 (5 bases). The CDR3 is 14 amino acids. Trimming removed 4 bases from V and 3 bases from J, with 13 bases in between. Per the germline V gene, CDR1 is SGHRS and CDR2 is YFSETQ. DNA of the CDR3: TGCGCCAGCAGCCGTGCCACGGGGAAAGAGACCCAGTACTTC. This sequence encodes CASSRATGKETQYF.

This clonotype was counted at least ten times. The rearrangement joins TRBV11-1 to TRBJ2-1, with 9 bases fitting TRBD2. The CDR3 is 17 amino acids. Trimming took 3 bases from V and 5 from J; bases not matched to a gene: 11. Per the germline V gene, CDR1 is SGHAT and CDR2 is FQDESV (reference sequence). DNA for the CDR3: TGTGCCAGCAGCTTTTCAGGGCTAGCGGGGACCAACAATGAGCAGTTCTTC. It translates to CASSFSGLAGTNNEQFF.

The chain has TRBV28 and TRBJ1-2; tentative D call: TRBD1 (5 bases). Germline V gene lookup returns CDR1 MDHEN and CDR2 SYDVKM. The CDR3 has 14 residues. Trimming pared 5 bases from V and 8 bases from J, leaving 18 bases between. The CDR3 DNA reads TGTGCCAGCAGTCCCCAAAGGGGTATTCGGGGCTACACCTTC. This codes for CASSPQRGIRGYTF.

This clonotype occurred many times. The chain employs TRBV20-1 and TRBJ2-7; maybe TRBD2 (6 bases). This CDR3 has 12 amino acids. The V end was cut by 3 bases, the J end by 5 bases, with 11 bases between. Germline assignment: CDR1 DFQATT and CDR2 SNEGSKA (reference sequence). As DNA, the CDR3 is TGCAGTGCTAGCGGGAGAGCCCACGAGCAGTACTTC. Its protein is CSASGRAHEQYF.

This clonotype was detected a few times. This rearrangement joins TRBV7-2 to TRBJ1-5, with D hard to call. The CDR3 has 14 residues. Germline V CDR1 and CDR2: SGHTA, FQGNSA. Trimming pared 3 bases from V and 0 bases from J, leaving 6 bases between. For the CDR3, the DNA is TGTGCCAGCAGCTTCGGGTATAGCAATCAGCCCCAGCATTTT. Its protein product is CASSFGYSNQPQHF.

In this sample, this clonotype turned up a few times. The V gene is TRBV27, the J gene TRBJ1-2; unclear D gene. Deletions cut 5 bases from V and 0 bases from J, with 13 bases between. The germline V gene has CDR1 MNHEY and CDR2 SMNVEV (reference sequence). The CDR3 is 15 amino acids. CDR3 in amino acids: CASSLRATPNYGYTF. The DNA for the CDR3 is TGTGCCAGCAGTCTACGTGCCACGCCTAACTATGGCTACACCTTC.

Ten or more counts support this clonotype. The chain recombines TRBV5-4 with TRBJ2-5; tentative D call: TRBD2 (5 bases). Germline assignment: CDR1 SGHNT and CDR2 YYREEE (reference sequence). This CDR3 is 13 amino acids long. V was pared by 7 bases and J by 5 bases, with 15 bases between. As DNA, the CDR3 is TGTGCCAGCGCTAAAGGAGGTCGTGAGACCCAGTACTTC. It is translated as CASAKGGRETQYF.

The chain's CDR3 is CASRKTSNEQFF. The DNA for the CDR3 is TGTGCCAGCAGAAAAACTAGCAACGAGCAGTTCTTC. The J gene is TRBJ2-1, the V gene TRBV2; perhaps TRBD2 as D (6 bases). There are 12 residues in the CDR3. Germline CDR1 and CDR2: SNHLY and FYNNEI. V shed 6 bases and J shed 10 bases, with 13 bases lying between them.

This clonotype showed up many times. The genes are TRBV5-4 and TRBJ2-1, with 8 bases aligning to TRBD1. The V and J ends lost 4 bases and 6 bases, in that order; junction bases with no gene match: 12. The germline V gene has CDR1 SGHNT and CDR2 YYREEE (reference sequence). The CDR3 extends over 16 amino acids. The chain's CDR3 is CASSPYPGQESNEQFF. CDR3 DNA: TGTGCCAGCAGCCCTTACCCGGGACAGGAATCCAATGAGCAGTTCTTC.

This clonotype occurred many times. This chain connects TRBV10-3 to TRBJ1-1; 7 bases line up with TRBD1. The V and J ends lost 7 bases and 1 base, in that order; junction bases with no gene match: 3. The CDR3 loop spans 13 amino acids. CDR1 and CDR2 (germline): ENHRY, SYGVKD. CDR3 DNA: TGTGCCATCAAGAGGGGGCCGAACACTGAAGCTTTCTTT. This translates into CAIKRGPNTEAFF.

This clonotype has a handful of counts. CDR3 sequence (DNA): TGTGCCAGCACCGGGTGGGGCAGGGGGCGTCACACCGGGGAGCTGTTTTTT. The encoded protein is CASTGWGRGRHTGELFF. V usage is TRBV21-1 and J usage is TRBJ2-2; no check of the table's D call, TRBD1, against the DNA was made. TRBV21-1 is labeled a pseudogene. CDR3 length: 17 amino acids.

In this sample, this clonotype turned up many times. V and J are TRBV29-1 and TRBJ1-2; no clear D gene. Trimming took off 5 bases at V and 1 base at J, with 14 bases between the two ends. CDR1 is SQVTM, CDR2 ANQGSEA, per germline. The CDR3 sequence is 14 residues long. The CDR3 sequence: CSVRPLGLNYGYTF. CDR3 DNA sequence: TGCAGCGTTCGCCCCCTCGGACTTAACTATGGCTACACCTTC.